The present TCR beta chain was sequenced within a study of graft-versus-host responses after intestinal transplantation. Study details: Multivisceral, liver-intestinal, or isolated intestinal transplants were received by the recipients.

V lost 4 bases to trimming and J lost 5 bases, with 8 bases between them. The CDR3 covers 12 residues. CDR1 SGHAT and CDR2 FQNNGV come from the germline V gene. As for this clone: Its specificity is not known.

Study observations and caveats: Allograft graft-versus-host to host-versus-graft clonal ratios ran high in patients with graft-donor T cell macrochimerism.

Using immunoSEQ multiplex PCR, the repertoire was profiled, and TCRdb retains in-frame clones only, with some absent. The data hold fewer than 85,000 clones, with roughly 90% observed a single time. This TCR was sampled from a human donor who received an intestinal transplant. This specimen was unstimulated CD8+ T cells sorted from spleen or lymph node cells, taken before intestinal transplant. The rearrangement joins TRBV11-2 to TRBJ2-5, with D unclear. DNA of the CDR3: TGTGCCAGCAGCTCGAGCGATGAGACCCAGTACTTC. It translates to CASSSSDETQYF.